These 28 T cell receptor beta chains came from one sample sequenced in a study of T-cell memory formation after mild COVID-19. TCRdb re-called the 5' RACE reads with MiXCR, one entry per CDR3 protein. The sample lists 550,000 to 600,000 distinct CDR3 sequences; 15% to 20% were seen once. The specimen was PBMCs or a T cell subset sorted from them (not recorded which). The receptors stem from an adult woman who had mild COVID-19 (a few samples of this study predate the infection). Cell type and time point are not known.

This clonotype was observed a few times. The chain employs TRBV11-2 and TRBJ1-3, with D hard to call. Trimming took off 2 bases at V and 3 bases at J, with 14 bases between the two ends. Germline CDR1 SGHAT, CDR2 FQNNGV. This CDR3 region has 16 residues. In nucleotides, the CDR3 is TGTGCCAGCAGCTTAATATCTTCGGGGATTGGAAACACCATATATTTT. It encodes CASSLISSGIGNTIYF.

The chain uses TRBV12-5 and TRBJ1-2; D unclear. Germline-derived CDR1 and CDR2 are LGHNT and FRNRAP. V lost 4 bases to trimming and J lost 2 bases, with 11 bases between them. The CDR3 covers 14 residues. The CDR3 DNA sequence: TGTGCTAGTGGTTCTATGGGTGGGAACTATGGCTACACCTTC. It specifies CASGSMGGNYGYTF.

V and J are TRBV24-1 and TRBJ2-5; TRBD1 or TRBD2 may be the D gene (5 bases each). The CDR3 extends over 15 amino acids. Germline-derived CDR1 and CDR2 are KGHDR and SFDVKD. The V and J ends lost 4 bases and 2 bases respectively, with 13 bases between them. The CDR3 coding sequence is TGTGCCACCAGTGACCCCGGGACGGCTCAAGAGACCCAGTACTTC. Translated: CATSDPGTAQETQYF.

This clonotype was recorded at least ten times. The V call is TRBV5-1, the J call TRBJ2-7; TRBD2 matches 8 bases. This CDR3 region has 16 residues. In germline, CDR1 is SGHRS, CDR2 YFSETQ. J was trimmed by 4 bases and V by 0 bases; bases with no gene match: 9. In DNA, the CDR3 is TGCGCCAGCAGCTTGGGTCCTAGCGGGCGATCTTACGAGCAGTACTTC. Its translation: CASSLGPSGRSYEQYF.

This clonotype was counted between two and nine times. V gene TRBV7-9 combines with J gene TRBJ2-3; D not certain. There are 15 residues in the CDR3. CDR1 and CDR2 (germline): SEHNR, FQNEAQ (reference sequence). V was shortened by 5 bases and J by 1 base, with 13 bases between the two germline ends. The CDR3 loop reads CASSVQPSGTDTQYF. In DNA form, the CDR3 reads TGTGCCAGCAGCGTACAACCGTCGGGCACAGATACGCAGTATTTT.

The chain links TRBV7-2 to TRBJ2-1; 8 nucleotides agree with TRBD2. This CDR3 region has 17 residues. The ends lost 0 bases at V and 10 bases at J; junction bases unmatched: 14. Germline V gene sequence: CDR1 SGHTA, CDR2 FQGNSA. The CDR3 region has the DNA TGTGCCAGCAGCTTAGCTGCGTCGGGACTAGTATTCAAAGAGCAGTTCTTC. It specifies CASSLAASGLVFKEQFF.

This chain joins TRBV5-4 and TRBJ2-3, with D unresolved. V dropped 1 base and J dropped 0 bases, with 12 bases sitting between them. CDR3 length equals 16 residues. Germline V lookup: CDR1 SGHNT, CDR2 YYREEE (reference sequence). Here the CDR3 reads CASSLSRGRSTDTQYF. CDR3 bases: TGTGCCAGCAGCTTGTCCCGTGGCCGAAGCACAGATACGCAGTATTTT.

The chain links TRBV4-3 to TRBJ2-1; the match to TRBD2 covers 11 bases. Germline values: CDR1 LGHNA, CDR2 YSLEER. This CDR3 spans 16 amino acids. V shed 0 bases and J 3 bases; nucleotides not matched to a gene: 1. The CDR3 loop reads CASSQDGTSGYNEQFF. In DNA, the CDR3 is TGCGCCAGCAGCCAAGATGGGACTAGCGGCTACAATGAGCAGTTCTTC.

The chain employs TRBV7-9 and TRBJ1-1; D unresolved. This CDR3 spans 14 amino acids. CDR1 SEHNR and CDR2 FQNEAQ come from the germline V gene (reference sequence). V was pared by 6 bases and J by 1 base, with 12 bases between. For the CDR3, the DNA is TGTGCCAGCAGACCTACGACCGCGAACACTGAAGCTTTCTTT. Its protein is CASRPTTANTEAFF.

The CDR3 sequence is CASSPGQPSTDTQYF. The CDR3 DNA reads TGTGCCAGCTCACCGGGACAGCCTAGCACAGATACGCAGTATTTT. The rearrangement links TRBV18 to TRBJ2-3, with TRBD1 matching 7 bases. The CDR3 contains 15 residues. Trimming at V came to 3 bases and at J to 0 bases, leaving 3 bases not matched to a gene. Germline V gene data show CDR1 as KGHSH and CDR2 as LQKENI.

The chain joins TRBV30 to TRBJ2-7; TRBD1 aligns across 9 bases. Germline CDR1 reads GTSNPN; CDR2 reads SVGIG (reference sequence). V dropped 0 bases and J dropped 0; count of bases not matched to a gene: 6. The CDR3 has 16 amino acids. The CDR3 loop reads CAWSVLWDRVSYEQYF. CDR3 nucleotides: TGTGCCTGGAGTGTACTCTGGGACAGGGTCTCCTACGAGCAGTACTTC.

The chain links TRBV3-1 to TRBJ1-1, with D hard to call. The CDR3 runs to 16 residues. The ends were cut back, 1 base at V and 0 bases at J, with 12 bases in the middle. Germline V gene data show CDR1 as LGHDT and CDR2 as YNNKEL (reference sequence). CDR3: CASSQGGPFVNTEAFF. CDR3 bases: TGTGCCAGCAGCCAAGGTGGACCGTTCGTGAACACTGAAGCTTTCTTT.

In its sample, this clonotype was seen a few times. J is TRBJ2-1 and V is TRBV11-1; tentative D call: TRBD1 (5 bases). The CDR3 is made up of 16 amino acids. With 0 bases removed from V and 7 bases from J, the gap between germline ends came to 16 bases. Looked up from germline, CDR1 is SGHAT and CDR2 is FQDESV (reference sequence). Written as DNA, the CDR3 is TGTGCCAGCAGCTTAGCGATGACAGATGTAGGGAATGAGCAGTTCTTC. Protein product: CASSLAMTDVGNEQFF.

The chain couples TRBV20-1 to TRBJ1-1, with D hard to call. The germline V gene encodes CDR1 DFQATT and CDR2 SNEGSKA (reference sequence). This CDR3 has 12 residues. The germline V and J ends were trimmed by 4 bases and 1 base, with 7 bases remaining between them. Here the CDR3 reads CSATKPNTEAFF. DNA of the CDR3: TGCAGTGCTACAAAGCCGAACACTGAAGCTTTCTTT.

The CDR3 DNA follows: TGTGCCAGCAGGGGGACGGGCTTCTCCTACGAGCAGTACTTC. It translates to CASRGTGFSYEQYF. The chain combines TRBV12-3 or TRBV12-4 with TRBJ2-7, with D perhaps TRBD1 or TRBD2 (5 bases each). The CDR3 extends over 14 amino acids. The germline V and J ends were trimmed by 6 bases and 0 bases, with 12 bases remaining between them.

A few counts support this clonotype. The chain couples TRBV5-6 to TRBJ1-1; D remains ambiguous. Trimming stripped 3 bases from V and 9 bases from J, with 12 bases between. The CDR3 contains 12 residues. Germline values: CDR1 SGHDT, CDR2 YYEEEE. CDR3 nucleotide sequence: TGTGCCAGCAGCTCGGCGAGATCCAAAGCTTTCTTT. It yields the protein CASSSARSKAFF.

DNA of the CDR3: TGTGCCAGCAGTAAGGGGACTGGCCCCCCAGATACGCAGTATTTT. Amino acid sequence: CASSKGTGPPDTQYF. The gene calls are TRBV6-4 and TRBJ2-3; D perhaps matches TRBD2 (6 bases). CDR1 and CDR2 from the germline V gene are MRHNA and SNTAGT. V was cut by 5 bases and J by 4 bases, with 16 bases left in between. CDR3 length: 15 amino acids.

V usage is TRBV2 and J usage is TRBJ2-1; TRBD2 aligns across 8 bases. Per germline, CDR1 SNHLY and CDR2 FYNNEI. V gave up 4 bases and J gave up 3 bases; unmatched junction bases: 8. This CDR3 is built from 16 residues. The CDR3, as DNA: TGTGCCAGCAGTGTGGAGGGTCTAGCGGGCTACAATGAGCAGTTCTTC. Translation: CASSVEGLAGYNEQFF.

This clonotype was picked up many times. The gene calls are TRBV9 and TRBJ2-3; D gene unclear. CDR1 is SGDLS, CDR2 YYNGEE, per germline. V lost 0 bases to trimming and J lost 8 bases, with 13 bases between them. The CDR3 is 14 amino acids. CDR3 in DNA: TGTGCCAGCAGCGTAGGGTGGGCGATCGGTACGCAGTATTTT. This codes for CASSVGWAIGTQYF.

The chain uses TRBV12-3 or TRBV12-4 and TRBJ2-7; 11 bases match TRBD1. The CDR3 has 15 residues. Trimming cost V 4 bases and J 1 base; bases outside gene matches: 3. This CDR3 reads CASSWTGGASYEQYF. In nucleotides, the CDR3 is TGTGCCAGCAGTTGGACAGGGGGCGCGTCCTACGAGCAGTACTTC.

The chain links TRBV7-3 to TRBJ2-3; possibly TRBD2 for D (7 bases). Per germline, CDR1 SGHTA and CDR2 FQGTGA. V gave up 9 bases and J gave up 1 base, with 14 bases separating them. The length of the CDR3 is 14 residues. The CDR3, as DNA: TGTGCCAGTGGGGGGGGCGACCGCACAGATACGCAGTATTTT. This codes for CASGGGDRTDTQYF.

CDR3 residues: CASSLRDRVNEKLFF. As DNA, the CDR3 is TGTGCCAGCAGCTTGCGGGACAGAGTTAATGAAAAACTGTTTTTT. J is TRBJ1-4 and V is TRBV5-5; TRBD1 matches 7 bases. Germline V lookup: CDR1 SGHKS, CDR2 YYEKEE (reference sequence). V gave up 1 base and J gave up 4 bases; unmatched junction bases: 4. The CDR3 spans 15 residues. Together with reference TRBV5-5 and TRBJ1-4, the CDR3 gives the full variable domain: DAGVTQSPTHLIKTRGQQVTLRCSPISGHKSVSWYQQVLGQGPQFIFQYYEKEERGRGNFPDRFSARQFPNYSSELNVNALLLGDSALYLCASSLRDRVNEKLFFGSGTQLSVL.

This clonotype was detected a few times. The rearrangement joins TRBV12-3 or TRBV12-4 to TRBJ2-5; D might be TRBD1 or TRBD2, each matching 5 bases. This CDR3 contains 15 residues. Trimming pared 6 bases from V and 2 bases from J, leaving 16 bases between. This CDR3 is CASSRQGPGQETQYF. CDR3 bases: TGTGCCAGCAGCCGGCAGGGACCGGGGCAAGAGACCCAGTACTTC.

This clonotype was detected ten times or more. The V and J genes are TRBV6-1 and TRBJ2-1, with D hard to call. The CDR3 runs 12 residues. Germline CDR1 is MNHNS and CDR2 is SASEGT. Between the trimmed V and J ends, which lost 8 bases and 12 bases, there was a span of 17 bases. CDR3 protein: CASGLGPRRQFF. The CDR3 DNA is TGTGCCAGCGGGCTTGGACCACGTAGGCAGTTCTTC.

The rearrangement uses TRBV4-3 and TRBJ2-2; 9 bases line up with TRBD2. The germline gives CDR1 LGHNA, CDR2 YSLEER. The J segment lost 1 base and the V segment lost 0 bases, leaving 3 bases of the junction unmatched. The CDR3 has 17 residues. In nucleotides, the CDR3 is TGCGCCAGCAGCCAAGAGGCTAGCGGGGTGAACACCGGGGAGCTGTTTTTT. It translates to CASSQEASGVNTGELFF.

The J gene is TRBJ1-2, the V gene TRBV7-9; D is unresolved. Germline loops: CDR1 SEHNR, CDR2 FQNEAQ (reference sequence). This CDR3 contains 17 residues. Trimming removed 3 bases from V and 0 bases from J, with 17 bases in between. As DNA, the CDR3 is TGTGCCAGCAGCTTGAGTAGCCATCCGCCTACTAACTATGGCTACACCTTC. Amino acids: CASSLSSHPPTNYGYTF.

This clonotype was counted only a few times. The J gene is TRBJ2-3, the V gene TRBV7-3, with a weak D call TRBD2 (6 bases). The CDR3 has 15 amino acids. Per the germline V gene, CDR1 is SGHTA and CDR2 is FQGTGA. V lost 1 base, J lost 5 bases, and 13 bases lay in between. The CDR3 spells CASSLNGRGEDTQYF. Written as DNA, the CDR3 is TGTGCCAGCAGCTTAAACGGGAGAGGTGAAGATACGCAGTATTTT.

This clonotype showed up many times. The chain links TRBV7-9 to TRBJ2-5; tentatively, D is TRBD1 (6 bases). The CDR3 consists of 13 residues. V was cut by 5 bases and J by 5 bases, with 12 bases left in between. Germline V gene sequence: CDR1 SEHNR, CDR2 FQNEAQ (reference sequence). CDR3 coding DNA: TGTGCCAGCAGCAGAGGGGGAGAGGAGACCCAGTACTTC. This translates into CASSRGGEETQYF.